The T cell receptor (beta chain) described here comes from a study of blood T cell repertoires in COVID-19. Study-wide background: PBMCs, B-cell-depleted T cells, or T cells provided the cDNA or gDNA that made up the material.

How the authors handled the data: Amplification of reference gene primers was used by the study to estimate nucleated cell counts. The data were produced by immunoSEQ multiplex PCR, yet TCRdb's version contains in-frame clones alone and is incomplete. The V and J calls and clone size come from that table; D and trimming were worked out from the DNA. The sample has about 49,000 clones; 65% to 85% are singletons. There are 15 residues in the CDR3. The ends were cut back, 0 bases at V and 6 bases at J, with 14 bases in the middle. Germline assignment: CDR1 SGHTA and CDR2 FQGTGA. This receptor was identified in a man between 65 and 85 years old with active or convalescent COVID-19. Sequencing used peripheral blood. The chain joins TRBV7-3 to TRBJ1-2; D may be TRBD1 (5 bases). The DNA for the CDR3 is TGTGCCAGCAGCTTAACGGGGGGTCAGGGCCATGGCTACACCTTC. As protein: CASSLTGGQGHGYTF.